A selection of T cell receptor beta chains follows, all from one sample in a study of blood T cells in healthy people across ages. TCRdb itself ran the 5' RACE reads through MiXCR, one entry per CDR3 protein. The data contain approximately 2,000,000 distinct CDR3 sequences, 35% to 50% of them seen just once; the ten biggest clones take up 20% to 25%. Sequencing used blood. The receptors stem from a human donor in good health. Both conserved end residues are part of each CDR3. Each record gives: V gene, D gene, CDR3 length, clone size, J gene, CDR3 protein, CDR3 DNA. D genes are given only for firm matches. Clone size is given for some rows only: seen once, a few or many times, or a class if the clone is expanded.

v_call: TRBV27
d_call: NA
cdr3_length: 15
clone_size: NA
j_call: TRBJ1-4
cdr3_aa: CASSYIGGPNEKLFF
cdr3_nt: TGTGCCAGCAGTTATATAGGTGGGCCTAATGAAAAACTGTTTTTT

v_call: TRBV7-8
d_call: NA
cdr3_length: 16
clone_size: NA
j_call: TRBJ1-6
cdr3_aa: CASSFYVTVENSPLHF
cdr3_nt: TGTGCCAGCAGCTTTTACGTGACAGTCGAAAATTCACCCCTCCACTTT

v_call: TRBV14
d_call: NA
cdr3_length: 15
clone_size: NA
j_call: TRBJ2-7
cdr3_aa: CASSQWGWSSYEQYF
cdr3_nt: TGTGCCAGCAGCCAATGGGGTTGGAGCTCCTACGAGCAGTACTTC

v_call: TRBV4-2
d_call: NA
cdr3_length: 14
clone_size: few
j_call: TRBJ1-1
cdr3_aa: CASSTAVGNTEAFF
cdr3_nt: TGTGCCAGCAGTACGGCGGTAGGGAACACTGAAGCTTTCTTT

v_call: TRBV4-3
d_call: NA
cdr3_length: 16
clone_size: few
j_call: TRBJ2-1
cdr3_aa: CASSQVNGGQYNEQFF
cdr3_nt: TGCGCCAGCAGCCAAGTTAACGGGGGCCAATACAATGAGCAGTTCTTC

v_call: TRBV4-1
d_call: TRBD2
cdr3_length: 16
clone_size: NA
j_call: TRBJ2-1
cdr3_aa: CASSQVRGVGRNEQFF
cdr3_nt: TGCGCCAGCAGCCAAGTACGGGGGGTAGGGAGAAATGAGCAGTTCTTC

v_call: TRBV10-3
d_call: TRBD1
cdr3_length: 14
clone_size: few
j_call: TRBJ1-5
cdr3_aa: CATTRDSQYQPQHF
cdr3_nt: TGTGCCACCACACGGGACAGTCAATATCAGCCCCAGCATTTT

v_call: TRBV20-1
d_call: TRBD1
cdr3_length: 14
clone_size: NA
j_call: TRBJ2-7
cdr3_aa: CSARGDRENNEQYF
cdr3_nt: TGCAGTGCTAGAGGCGACAGGGAAAACAATGAGCAGTACTTC

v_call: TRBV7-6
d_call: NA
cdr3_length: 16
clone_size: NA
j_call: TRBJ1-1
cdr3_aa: CASSRLQGTLNTEAFF
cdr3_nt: TGTGCCAGCAGCCGCTTACAGGGTACGTTGAACACTGAAGCTTTCTTT

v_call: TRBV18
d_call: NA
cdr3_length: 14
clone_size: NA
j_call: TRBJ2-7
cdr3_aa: CASSPPGFWDEQYF
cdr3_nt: TGTGCCAGCTCACCGCCGGGATTCTGGGACGAGCAGTACTTC

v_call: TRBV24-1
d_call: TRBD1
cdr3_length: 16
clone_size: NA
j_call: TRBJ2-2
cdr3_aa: CATSDFDRESTGELFF
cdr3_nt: TGTGCCACCAGTGATTTTGACAGGGAGAGCACCGGGGAGCTGTTTTTT

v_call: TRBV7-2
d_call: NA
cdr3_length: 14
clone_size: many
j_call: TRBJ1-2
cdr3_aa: CASSSQGIGSGYTF
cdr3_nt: TGTGCCAGCAGCTCACAGGGAATAGGCTCTGGCTACACCTTC

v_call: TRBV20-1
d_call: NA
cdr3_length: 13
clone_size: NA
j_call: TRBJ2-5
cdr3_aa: CSARGGSSETQYF
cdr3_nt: TGCAGTGCTAGAGGGGGGAGTTCGGAGACCCAGTACTTC

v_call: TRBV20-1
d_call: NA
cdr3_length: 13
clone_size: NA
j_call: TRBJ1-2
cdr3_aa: CSAPDGLNYGYTF
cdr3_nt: TGCAGTGCCCCGGACGGACTAAACTATGGCTACACCTTC

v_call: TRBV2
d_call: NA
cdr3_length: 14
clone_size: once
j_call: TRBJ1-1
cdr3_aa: CASSESLGGMGAFF
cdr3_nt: TGTGCCAGCAGTGAATCTCTCGGGGGGATGGGAGCTTTCTTT

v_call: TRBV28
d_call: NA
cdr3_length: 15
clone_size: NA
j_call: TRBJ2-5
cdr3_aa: CASSSTTQGTETQYF
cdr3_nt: TGTGCCAGCAGTTCTACTACACAGGGTACCGAGACCCAGTACTTC

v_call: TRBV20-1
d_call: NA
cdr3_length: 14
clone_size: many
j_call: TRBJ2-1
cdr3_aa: CSAPTPRNWNEQFF
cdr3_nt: TGCAGTGCCCCGACCCCCAGGAATTGGAATGAGCAGTTCTTC

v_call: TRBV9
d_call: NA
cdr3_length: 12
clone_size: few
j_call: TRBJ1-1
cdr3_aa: CASSRGGPEVFF
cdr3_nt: TGTGCCAGCAGCCGGGGGGGACCTGAAGTTTTCTTT

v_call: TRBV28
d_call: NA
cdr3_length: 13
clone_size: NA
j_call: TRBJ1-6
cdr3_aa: CASSAPGNSPLHF
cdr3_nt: TGTGCCAGCAGTGCCCCCGGGAATTCACCCCTCCACTTT

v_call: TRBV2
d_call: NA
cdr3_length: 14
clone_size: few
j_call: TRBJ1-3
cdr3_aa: CASKGTQGGNTIYF
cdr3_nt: TGTGCCAGCAAGGGGACCCAGGGTGGAAACACCATATATTTT

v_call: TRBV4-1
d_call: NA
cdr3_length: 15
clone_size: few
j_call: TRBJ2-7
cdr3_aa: CAGSHAVTQPYEQYF
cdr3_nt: TGCGCCGGCAGCCACGCAGTTACGCAACCCTACGAGCAGTACTTC

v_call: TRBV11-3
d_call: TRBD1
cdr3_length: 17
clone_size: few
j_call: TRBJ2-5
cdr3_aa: CASSSGDRGATQETQYF
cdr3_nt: TGTGCCAGCAGCTCAGGGGACAGGGGGGCGACCCAAGAGACCCAGTACTTC